This T cell receptor beta chain is drawn from a study of cytomegalovirus exposure and HLA in healthy donors. General study points: Most TCRs appeared rarely, but some public TCRs recurred in many donors. There were 164 TCR beta chains listed as cytomegalovirus-associated. Reports indicated that the classifier achieved high specificity and sensitivity in diagnosing cytomegalovirus status.

In regard to this clone: Its antigen is still unknown.

The method was immunoSEQ multiplex PCR; TCRdb's version includes in-frame clones alone and lacks a portion of them. The sample lists 82,000 or so clones, 90% to 95% occurring once. The CDR3 sequence is 14 residues long. Germline CDR1 reads SNHLY; CDR2 reads FYNNEI. The germline V and J ends were trimmed by 6 bases and 2 bases, with 14 bases remaining between them. The clonotype originates from a woman aged 18-29 years in good health and CMV-seronegative. The rearrangement uses TRBV2 and TRBJ2-7, with a possible D match to TRBD1 (6 bases). Sequencing was performed on PBMCs. CDR3 DNA sequence: TGTGCCAGCAGCCCGCGGACAGAGACCTACGAGCAGTACTTC. Translation gives CASSPRTETYEQYF. Combining the CDR3 with reference TRBV2 and TRBJ2-7 gives the whole variable domain EPEVTQTPSHQVTQMGQEVILRCVPISNHLYFYWYRQILGQKVEFLVSFYNNEISEKSEIFDDQFSVERPDGSNFTLKIRSTKLEDSAMYFCASSPRTETYEQYFGPGTRLTVT.